This T cell receptor (beta chain) was profiled in a study of CD8+ T cells in alopecia areata. CDR1 SQVTM and CDR2 ANQGSEA come from the germline V gene. The CDR3 length is 14 residues. With V trimmed by 5 bases and J by 6 bases, 5 bases remained unmatched. cDNA serving as the sequencing template came from extracted, reverse transcribed RNA. Sequencing used immunoSEQ multiplex PCR; TCRdb keeps in-frame clones, though not all of them. The repertoire consists of a few hundred thousand clones, with 66% occurring once and the leading ten covering around 1.3%. As for treatment: oral pan-JAK inhibitor, 5-10 mg twice daily.

The chain employs TRBV29-1 and TRBJ2-2; 11 bases align to TRBD1. The specimen was CD4+ T cells sorted from blood, collected around week 42, from a patient treated with tofacitinib. The source of this sequence is a human donor with alopecia areata. The CDR3 loop is CSVRGTGGPGELFF. In DNA form, the CDR3 reads TGCAGCGTTCGGGGGACAGGGGGACCCGGGGAGCTGTTTTTT.